This record concerns one T cell receptor (beta chain) sequence. Its antigen is unknown. The TRB cDNA libraries were prepared by 5' RACE with UMI labels. TCRdb re-called the 5' RACE reads and shows each CDR3 protein once, DNA omitted. The listing records 75,000 to 90,000 distinct CDR3 sequences. CDR3 size: 15 residues. Germline CDR1 is SGHNT and CDR2 is YYREEE (reference sequence). These data are taken from a study of CXCR3-negative and CXCR3-positive naive CD8 T cells. Study results and caveats: Diversity in memory CD8+ cells fell much lower than the comparably high levels seen in both naive subsets. Hydrophobicity of TRB CDR3s was greater in CXCR3-positive naive cells than in CXCR3-negative naive cells.

Sequencing was performed on naive CXCR3+ CD8+ T cells from blood. Subset noted: CD45RO-CCR7+CD27+CD95- naive CD8+ T cells expressing CXCR3 (TNR3+). This TCR was recovered from a human donor in good health. Some clones in this sample may be carry-over from other donors' samples. The rearrangement joins TRBV5-4 to TRBJ2-7; TCRdb proposes TRBD1, but this gene call is untestable without DNA. The CDR3 loop reads CASSMLGERTYEQYF.